The TCR beta chain described here comes from a study of cytotoxic CD8 clonotypes in ibrutinib-treated CLL. From germline, CDR1 is LGHNA and CDR2 YNFKEQ. The CDR3 contains 12 residues. V gave up 1 base and J gave up 7 bases, with 8 bases separating them. Generated by immunoSEQ multiplex PCR, the TCRdb table keeps only in-frame clones and is missing some. The sample contains 300,000 to 350,000 clones, roughly 85% of which appear only once. Worth noting for this clone: Its target is not known.

Study-level points and caveats: Stable or contracted on treatment, public clonotypes were also uncommon. Baseline-level clonality went beyond age-matched healthy donors and moved in step with circulating CD8+ T-cell counts.

The sample here was PBMCs, taken before ibrutinib treatment. The gene calls are TRBV4-2 and TRBJ2-7; D gene uncertain. This sequence was found in a human donor with chronic lymphocytic leukemia. The CDR3: CASSQGNREQYF. For the CDR3, the DNA is TGTGCCAGCAGCCAAGGAAATAGGGAGCAGTACTTC.